This TCR beta chain originates from a study of cytomegalovirus exposure and HLA in healthy donors. On the study more broadly: The 120 or so validation repertoires used the same platform as the 600 to 750 first-cohort repertoires (as reported by a later analysis).

This clone appeared once. Here immunoSEQ multiplex PCR was the method, and the copy in TCRdb shows in-frame clones only, minus some. Of about 160,000 clones listed, about nine tenths were seen once; the top ten hold about a tenth. Deletions cut 7 bases from V and 1 base from J, with 15 bases between. Germline V lookup: CDR1 MNHNS, CDR2 SASEGT. This CDR3 region has 15 residues. The sample consisted of PBMCs. The sequence came from a woman between 18 and 29 years old in good health and CMV-seropositive. The V and J genes are TRBV6-1 and TRBJ2-3, with D possibly matching TRBD2 (6 bases). For the CDR3, the DNA is TGTGCCAGCAAGAGTTTTGCTAGCGGCACAGATACGCAGTATTTT. Translation gives CASKSFASGTDTQYF.